This TCR beta chain derives from a study of T-cell reconstitution after alpha-beta-depleted transplantation in children. Whole-study findings and limits: The origin of alpha-beta T cells about two months after transplant was reportedly several hundred expanded graft clones. Diversity of TCRbeta at day 60 was high in some patients, arising from surviving recipient T cells and thymic progenitors.

This clonotype has more than one count but fewer than ten. No antigen is known for it. CDR3 length: 14 amino acids. Between the trimmed V and J ends, which lost 2 bases and 7 bases, there was a span of 12 bases. Germline V gene sequence: CDR1 WNHNN, CDR2 SYGVQD (reference sequence). Unique molecular identifiers were used to barcode this TCRbeta library. TCRdb re-called the PCR reads through MiXCR, storing one row per CDR3 protein. In the table there are approximately 110,000 distinct CDR3 sequences, more than 20% of which are singletons. V usage is TRBV10-1 and J usage is TRBJ2-1, with TRBD2 as a possible D gene (5 bases). The sample was PBMCs, mostly from graft donor cells, taken 180 days after TCRalphabeta/CD19-depleted stem cell transplant. This TCR derives from a male patient between 2 and 10 years old who had a stem cell transplant for chronic granulomatous disease, so the T cells may come from the graft donor. CDR3 region: CASSERNRDNEQFF. The CDR3 coding sequence is TGCGCCAGCAGTGAGCGAAATCGGGATAATGAGCAGTTCTTC.